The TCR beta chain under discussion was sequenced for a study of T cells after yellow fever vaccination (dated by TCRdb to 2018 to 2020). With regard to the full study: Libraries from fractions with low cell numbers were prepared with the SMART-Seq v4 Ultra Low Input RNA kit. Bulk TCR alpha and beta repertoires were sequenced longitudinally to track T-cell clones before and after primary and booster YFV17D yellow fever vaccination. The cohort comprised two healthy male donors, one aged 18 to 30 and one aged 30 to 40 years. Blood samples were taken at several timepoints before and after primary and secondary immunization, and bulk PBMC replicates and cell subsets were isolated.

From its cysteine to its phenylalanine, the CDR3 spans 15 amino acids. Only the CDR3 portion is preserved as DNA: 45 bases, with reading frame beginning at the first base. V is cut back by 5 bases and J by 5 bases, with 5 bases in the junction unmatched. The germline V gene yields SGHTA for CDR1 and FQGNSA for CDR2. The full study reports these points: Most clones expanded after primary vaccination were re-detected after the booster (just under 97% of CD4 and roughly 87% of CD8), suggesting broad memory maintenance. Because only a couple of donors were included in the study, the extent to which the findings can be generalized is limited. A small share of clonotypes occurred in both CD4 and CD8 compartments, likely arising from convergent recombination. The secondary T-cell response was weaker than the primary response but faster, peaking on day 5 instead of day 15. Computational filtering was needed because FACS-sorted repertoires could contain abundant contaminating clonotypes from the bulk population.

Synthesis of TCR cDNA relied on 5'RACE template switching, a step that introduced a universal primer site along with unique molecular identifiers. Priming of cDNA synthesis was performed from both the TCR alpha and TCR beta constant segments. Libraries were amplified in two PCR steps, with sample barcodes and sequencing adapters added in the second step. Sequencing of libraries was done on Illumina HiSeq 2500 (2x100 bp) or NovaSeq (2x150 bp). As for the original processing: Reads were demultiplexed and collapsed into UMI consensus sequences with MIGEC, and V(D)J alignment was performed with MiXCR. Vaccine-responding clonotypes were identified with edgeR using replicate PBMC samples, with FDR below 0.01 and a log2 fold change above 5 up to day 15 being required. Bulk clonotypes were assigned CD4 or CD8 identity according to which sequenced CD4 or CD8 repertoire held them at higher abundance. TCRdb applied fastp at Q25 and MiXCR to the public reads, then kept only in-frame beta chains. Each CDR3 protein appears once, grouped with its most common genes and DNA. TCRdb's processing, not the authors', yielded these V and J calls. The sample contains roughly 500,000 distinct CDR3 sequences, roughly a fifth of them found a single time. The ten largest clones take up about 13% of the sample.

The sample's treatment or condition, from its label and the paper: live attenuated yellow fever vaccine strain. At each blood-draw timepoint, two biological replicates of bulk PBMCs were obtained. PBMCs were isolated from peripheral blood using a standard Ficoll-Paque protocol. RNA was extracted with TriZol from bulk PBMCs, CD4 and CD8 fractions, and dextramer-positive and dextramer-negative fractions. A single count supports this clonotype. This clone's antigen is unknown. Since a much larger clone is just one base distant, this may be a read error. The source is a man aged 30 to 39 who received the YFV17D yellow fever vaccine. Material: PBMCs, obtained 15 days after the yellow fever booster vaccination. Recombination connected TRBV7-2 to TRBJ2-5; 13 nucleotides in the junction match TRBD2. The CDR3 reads CASSPGLAGWETQYF. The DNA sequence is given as TGTGCCAGCAGCCCGGGACTAGCGGGATGGGAGACCCAGTACTTC.